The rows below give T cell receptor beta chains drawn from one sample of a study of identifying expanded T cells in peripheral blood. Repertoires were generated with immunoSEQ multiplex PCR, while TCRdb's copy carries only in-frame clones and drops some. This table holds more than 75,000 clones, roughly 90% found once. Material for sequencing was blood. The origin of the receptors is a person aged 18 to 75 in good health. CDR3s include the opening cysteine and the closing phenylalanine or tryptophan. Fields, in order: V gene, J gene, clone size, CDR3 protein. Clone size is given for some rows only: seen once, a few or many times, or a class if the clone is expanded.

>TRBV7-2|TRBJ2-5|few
CASSRGLAGEETQYF
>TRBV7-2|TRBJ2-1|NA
CASSQGSLVFF
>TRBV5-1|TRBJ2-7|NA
CASTPDAGNSYEQYF
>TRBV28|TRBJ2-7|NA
CASSSPGSGRSYEQYF
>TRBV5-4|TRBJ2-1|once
CASSTGTSGSYEQFF
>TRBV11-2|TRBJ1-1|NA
CASSSNRGGVNTEAFF
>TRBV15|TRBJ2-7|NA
CATSRDGGGSYEQYF
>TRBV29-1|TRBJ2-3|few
CSVGATRGGQYF
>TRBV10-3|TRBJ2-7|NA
CAIAGTGGNEQYF
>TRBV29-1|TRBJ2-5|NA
CSVGSLQETQYF
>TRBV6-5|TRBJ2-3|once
CASSYSDRVDTQYF
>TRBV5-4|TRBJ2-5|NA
CASSSWTAYQETQYF
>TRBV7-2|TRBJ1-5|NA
CASSLEGDQPQHF
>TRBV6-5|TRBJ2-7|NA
CASSKPKGSDEQYF
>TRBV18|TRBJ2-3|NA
CASSPTGTSGGIHTDTQYF
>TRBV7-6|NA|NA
CASSLEPHATYEQYF
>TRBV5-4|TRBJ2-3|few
CASQWQGSDTQYF
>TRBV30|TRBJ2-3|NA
CAWSGGSPYTDTQYF
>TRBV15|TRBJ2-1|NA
CATSRDNNEQFF